Described below is a single T cell receptor beta chain sequence and its context. The data belong to a study of cytomegalovirus exposure and HLA in healthy donors. The length of the CDR3 is 13 residues. Germline CDR1 and CDR2: MNHEY and SVGAGI. V shed 5 bases and J shed 1 base, with 8 bases lying between them. TCRdb's copy holds only in-frame clones and misses some; the assay was immunoSEQ multiplex PCR. Among 100,000 to 120,000 clones listed, approximately 89% were seen once. Specimen: PBMCs. The TCR originated in a woman between 18 and 29 years old in good health and CMV-seronegative. The rearrangement joins TRBV6-5 to TRBJ1-2, with D hard to call. The CDR3: CASSLLFNYGYTF. CDR3 coding DNA: TGTGCCAGCAGTCTACTCTTTAACTATGGCTACACCTTC.